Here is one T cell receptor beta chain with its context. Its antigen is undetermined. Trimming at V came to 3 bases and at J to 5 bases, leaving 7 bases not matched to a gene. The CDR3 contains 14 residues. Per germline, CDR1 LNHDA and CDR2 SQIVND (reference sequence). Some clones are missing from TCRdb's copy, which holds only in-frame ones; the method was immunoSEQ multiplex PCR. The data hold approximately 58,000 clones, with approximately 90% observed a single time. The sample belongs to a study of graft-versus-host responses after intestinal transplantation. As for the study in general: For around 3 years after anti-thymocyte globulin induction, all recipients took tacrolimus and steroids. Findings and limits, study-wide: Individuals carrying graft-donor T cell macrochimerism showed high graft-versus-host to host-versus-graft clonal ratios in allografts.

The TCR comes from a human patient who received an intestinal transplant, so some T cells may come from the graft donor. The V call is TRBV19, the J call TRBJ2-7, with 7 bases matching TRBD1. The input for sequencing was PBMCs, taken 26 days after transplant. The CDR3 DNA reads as TGTGCCAGTAGTATTAGACAGGGTAGCGACGAGCAGTACTTC. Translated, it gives CASSIRQGSDEQYF.